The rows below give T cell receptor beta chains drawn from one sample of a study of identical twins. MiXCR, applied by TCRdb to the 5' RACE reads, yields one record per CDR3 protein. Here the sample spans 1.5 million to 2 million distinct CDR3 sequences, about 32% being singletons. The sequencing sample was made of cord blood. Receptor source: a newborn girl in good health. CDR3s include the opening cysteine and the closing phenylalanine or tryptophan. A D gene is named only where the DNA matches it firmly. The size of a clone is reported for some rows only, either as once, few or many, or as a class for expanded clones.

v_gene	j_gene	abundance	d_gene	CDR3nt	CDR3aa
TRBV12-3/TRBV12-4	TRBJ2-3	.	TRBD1	TGTGCCAGCACACACAGGGGGCGCACAGATACGCAGTATTTT	CASTHRGRTDTQYF
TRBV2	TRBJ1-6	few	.	TGTGCCAGCATCCCCGACAGGCTTTCCTATAATTCACCCCTCCACTTT	CASIPDRLSYNSPLHF
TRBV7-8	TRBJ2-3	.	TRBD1	TGTGCCAGCAGCTTCCTCCGGGACAGAAGCACAGATACGCAGTATTTT	CASSFLRDRSTDTQYF
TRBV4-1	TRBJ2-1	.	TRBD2	TGCGCCAGCAGCCAAAGACCAACTAGCGGGAATGAGCAGTTCTTC	CASSQRPTSGNEQFF
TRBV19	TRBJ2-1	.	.	TGTACCAGTAGTATAGGTAGCGCCCTTCCCTCCTACAATGAGCAGTTCTTC	CTSSIGSALPSYNEQFF
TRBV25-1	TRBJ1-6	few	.	TGTGCCACCAGAGGGGGGGTATCGAATTCACCCCTCCACTTT	CATRGGVSNSPLHF
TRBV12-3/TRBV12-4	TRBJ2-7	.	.	TGTGCCAGCAGTTTAAGGGCAGGGGTGGGCTACGAGCAGTACTTC	CASSLRAGVGYEQYF
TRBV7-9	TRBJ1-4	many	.	TGTGCCAGCAGTTTAGCCGGGGGGGCTAATGAAAAACTGTTTTTT	CASSLAGGANEKLFF
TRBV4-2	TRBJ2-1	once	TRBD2	TGTGCCAGCAGTCATCTAGCGGGAGGGGACAATGAGCAGTTCTTC	CASSHLAGGDNEQFF
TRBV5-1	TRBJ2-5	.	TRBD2	TGCGCCAGCAGCTTGGCCGGGACTAGTCTTCCCTTTGAGCAGTACTTC	CASSLAGTSLPFEQYF
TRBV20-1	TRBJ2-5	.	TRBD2	TGCAGTGGCGGACTAGCGGGGGGGCGGGAGACCCAGTACTTC	CSGGLAGGRETQYF
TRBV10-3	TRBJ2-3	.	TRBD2	TGTGCCATCTGGCCGGGGGGGAGCACAGATACGCAGTATTTT	CAIWPGGSTDTQYF
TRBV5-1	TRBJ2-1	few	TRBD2	TGCGCCAGCAGCTCGGAATTTTATAGCGGGAGGGCCTACAATGAGCAGTTCTTC	CASSSEFYSGRAYNEQFF
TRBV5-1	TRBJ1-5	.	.	TGCGCCAGCAGCAAACAAGGGGGGAGCAATCAGCCCCAGCATTTT	CASSKQGGSNQPQHF